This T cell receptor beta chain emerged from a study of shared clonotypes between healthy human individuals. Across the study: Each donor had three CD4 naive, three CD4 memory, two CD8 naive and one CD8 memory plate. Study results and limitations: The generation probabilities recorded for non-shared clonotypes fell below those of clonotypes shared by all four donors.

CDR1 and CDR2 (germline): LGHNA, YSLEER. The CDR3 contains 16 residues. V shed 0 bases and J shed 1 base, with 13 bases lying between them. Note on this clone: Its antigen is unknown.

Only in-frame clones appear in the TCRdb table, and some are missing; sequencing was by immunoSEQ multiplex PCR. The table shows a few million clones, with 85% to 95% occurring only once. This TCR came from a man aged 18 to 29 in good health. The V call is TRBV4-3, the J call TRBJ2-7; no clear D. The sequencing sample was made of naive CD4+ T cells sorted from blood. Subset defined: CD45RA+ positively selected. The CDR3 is CASSQDAQAPSYEQYF. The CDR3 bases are TGCGCCAGCAGCCAAGATGCCCAGGCCCCATCCTACGAGCAGTACTTC.